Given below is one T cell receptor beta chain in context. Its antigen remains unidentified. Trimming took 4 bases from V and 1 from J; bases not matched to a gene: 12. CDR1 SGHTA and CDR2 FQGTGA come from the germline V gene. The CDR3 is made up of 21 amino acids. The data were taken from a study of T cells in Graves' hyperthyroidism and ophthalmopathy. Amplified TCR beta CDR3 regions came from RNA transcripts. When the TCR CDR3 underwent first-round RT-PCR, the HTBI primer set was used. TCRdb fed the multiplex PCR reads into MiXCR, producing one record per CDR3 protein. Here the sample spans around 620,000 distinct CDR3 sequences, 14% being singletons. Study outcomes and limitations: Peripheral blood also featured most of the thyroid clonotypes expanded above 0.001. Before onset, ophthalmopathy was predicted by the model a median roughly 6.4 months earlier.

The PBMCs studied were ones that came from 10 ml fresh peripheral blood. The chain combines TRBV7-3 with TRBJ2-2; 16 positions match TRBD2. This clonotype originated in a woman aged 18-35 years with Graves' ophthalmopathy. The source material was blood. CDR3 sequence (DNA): TGTGCCAGCAGCTCTCATTACTCCGGGACTAGCGGGAGGGGGAACACCGGGGAGCTGTTTTTT. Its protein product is CASSSHYSGTSGRGNTGELFF.